This TCR beta chain was captured by sequencing in a study of cytomegalovirus exposure and HLA in healthy donors. For the study at large: The 120 or so validation repertoires were produced on the same platform as the 550 to 750 repertoires of the first cohort. This was reported in a later analysis.

Germline V gene lookup returns CDR1 WNHNN and CDR2 SYGVQD (reference sequence). This CDR3 has 18 residues. Trimming removed 3 bases from V and 3 bases from J, with 23 bases in between. This clone has a single count. Its antigen is unknown. TCRdb keeps only in-frame clones here, not all; method: immunoSEQ multiplex PCR. The sample holds approximately 100,000 clones, roughly 87% seen once. Study conclusions and caveats: The classifier reportedly diagnosed cytomegalovirus status with high sensitivity and specificity. The investigators catalogued 150 to 200 TCR beta chains as cytomegalovirus-associated.

The sequenced sample was PBMCs. This TCR was sampled from a woman under 40 in good health and CMV-seronegative. The chain is built from TRBV10-1 and TRBJ1-1; TRBD1 might be the D (6 bases). For the CDR3, the DNA is TGCGCCAGCAGTGACCGCGTTATCAAGGGGGGGCGGTACACTGAAGCTTTCTTT. This encodes CASSDRVIKGGRYTEAFF.